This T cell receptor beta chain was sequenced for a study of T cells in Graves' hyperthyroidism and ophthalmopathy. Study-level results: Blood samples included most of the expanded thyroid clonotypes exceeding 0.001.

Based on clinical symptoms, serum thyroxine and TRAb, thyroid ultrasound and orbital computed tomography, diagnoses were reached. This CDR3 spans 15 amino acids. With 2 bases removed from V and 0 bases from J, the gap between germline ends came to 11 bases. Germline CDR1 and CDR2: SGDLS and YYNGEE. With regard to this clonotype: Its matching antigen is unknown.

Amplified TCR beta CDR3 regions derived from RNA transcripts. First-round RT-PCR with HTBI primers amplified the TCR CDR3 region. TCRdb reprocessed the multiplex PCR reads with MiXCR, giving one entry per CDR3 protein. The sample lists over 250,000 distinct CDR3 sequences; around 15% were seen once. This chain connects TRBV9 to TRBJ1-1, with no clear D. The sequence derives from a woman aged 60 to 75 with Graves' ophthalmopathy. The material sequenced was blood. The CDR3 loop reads CASSVTSSMNTEAFF. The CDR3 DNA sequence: TGTGCCAGCAGCGTCACCTCCTCTATGAACACTGAAGCTTTCTTT.